The text below deals with one T cell receptor beta chain. What it binds is unknown. Full-length variable regions came from constant-region reverse primers plus semi-nested Nested Universal Primer A PCR. One entry per CDR3 protein results from TCRdb running MiXCR on the 5' RACE reads. The sample lists some 62,000 distinct CDR3 sequences, nearly 30% occurring once. This CDR3 has 14 amino acids. V lost 0 bases and J lost 9, with 13 bases in between. Germline V lookup: CDR1 SGDLS, CDR2 YYNGEE. Study-wide points: The larger cohort examined one V-J beta rearrangement, not whole repertoires.

The receptor comes from a female donor with breast cancer. The genes are TRBV9 and TRBJ2-1; D is perhaps TRBD2 (5 bases). Material: tumor-infiltrating naive CD4+ T cells sorted from the breast tumor. Specified subset: naive CD4+ T cells, CD4+CD45RA+CD25-. CDR3 nucleotide sequence: TGTGCCAGCAGCGTAGACGTAGAGGGCCTTGAGCAGTTCTTC. Translation gives CASSVDVEGLEQFF.